The 22 T cell receptor beta chains presented below share a single source sample, sequenced in a study of T-cell reconstitution after alpha-beta-depleted transplantation in children. Unique molecular identifiers were incorporated into the prepared TCRbeta library. MiXCR, applied by TCRdb to the PCR reads, yields one record per CDR3 protein. The table has 300,000 to 400,000 distinct CDR3 sequences, less than 15% seen once; the top ten hold around 4.5%. Sequencing used PBMCs, obtained from the stem cell graft. These receptor sequences come from a human donor who donated a stem cell graft to a child with Fanconi anemia.

The rearrangement links TRBV5-1 to TRBJ2-4, with D maybe TRBD1 (6 bases). V was trimmed by 3 bases and J by 8 bases, leaving 15 bases between them. Germline CDR1 is SGHRS and CDR2 is YFSETQ. The CDR3 spans 14 residues. This CDR3 is CASSSQGSRDIQYF. CDR3 sequence (DNA): TGCGCCAGCAGCTCCCAGGGGAGCAGGGACATTCAGTACTTC.

This clonotype was observed at least ten times. DNA for the CDR3: TGTGCCTGGAGTGTTTTAGGGACCCAGTACTTC. Residues: CAWSVLGTQYF. The genes are TRBV30 and TRBJ2-5; D gene ambiguous. This CDR3 comprises 11 residues. CDR1 GTSNPN and CDR2 SVGIG come from the germline V gene (reference sequence). The V end was cut by 0 bases, the J end by 7 bases, with 6 bases between.

This clonotype was seen repeatedly, ten times or more. The V call is TRBV12-3 or TRBV12-4, the J call TRBJ2-1; 7 bases are shared with TRBD1. This CDR3 contains 15 residues. The ends lost 3 bases at V and 3 bases at J; junction bases unmatched: 5. CDR3 nucleotides: TGTGCCAGCAGTTTGTTGACAGGGAACTACAATGAGCAGTTCTTC. Amino acids: CASSLLTGNYNEQFF.

This sequence joins TRBV5-1 and TRBJ2-1; 9 bases agree with TRBD1. Per the germline V gene, CDR1 is SGHRS and CDR2 is YFSETQ. V lost 2 bases to trimming and J lost 3 bases; unmatched junction nucleotides: 12. This CDR3 has 18 amino acids. As DNA, the CDR3 is TGCGCCAGCAGCTTACTAACCTCCGGGACAGGGCACTACAATGAGCAGTTCTTC. Its protein product is CASSLLTSGTGHYNEQFF.

This clonotype was counted at least ten times. This chain links TRBV29-1 with TRBJ1-1, with 7 bases matching TRBD1. The CDR3 length is 13 residues. After removal of 3 bases from V and 5 bases from J, the junction contained 6 bases not matched to a gene. Germline V gene data show CDR1 as SQVTM and CDR2 as ANQGSEA. The CDR3 DNA follows: TGCAGCGTTGAGGGACAGCTTGGGACTGAAGCTTTCTTT. Translated, it gives CSVEGQLGTEAFF.

This clonotype was observed a few times. The rearrangement joins TRBV27 to TRBJ2-6; D is possibly TRBD1 (5 bases). Per the germline V gene, CDR1 is MNHEY and CDR2 is SMNVEV (reference sequence). Between the trimmed V and J ends, which lost 3 bases and 5 bases, there was a span of 11 bases. The CDR3 extends over 15 amino acids. CDR3 amino acids: CASSFLGDWANVLTF. CDR3 bases: TGTGCCAGCAGTTTTCTAGGGGATTGGGCCAACGTCCTGACTTTC.

This clonotype showed up many times. The chain uses TRBV6-5 and TRBJ2-7; D ambiguous. Per the germline V gene, CDR1 is MNHEY and CDR2 is SVGAGI. The V gene lost 2 bases and the J gene lost 6 bases, with 23 bases spanning the gap. The CDR3 is 17 amino acids. The CDR3, as DNA: TGTGCCAGCAGTTACGAGGTTATCACGGGCGGAAGCGCCGAGCAGTACTTC. Residues: CASSYEVITGGSAEQYF.

This clonotype was recorded once. The chain is built from TRBV11-2 and TRBJ2-7; the D gene is possibly TRBD2 (5 bases). V shed 2 bases and J shed 5 bases, with 13 bases lying between them. The germline gives CDR1 SGHAT, CDR2 FQNNGV. This CDR3 has 14 amino acids. CDR3 in amino acids: CASSLRLLRDEQYF. The CDR3 coding sequence is TGTGCCAGCAGCTTACGCCTCCTGCGGGACGAGCAGTACTTC. The whole variable domain, remainder taken from reference TRBV11-2 and TRBJ2-7, is EAGVAQSPRYKIIEKRQSVAFWCNPISGHATLYWYQQILGQGPKLLIQFQNNGVVDDSQLPKDRFSAERLKGVDSTLKIQPAKLEDSAVYLCASSLRLLRDEQYFGPGTRLTVT.

This clonotype was observed a handful of times. V gene TRBV5-6 combines with J gene TRBJ2-5; 13 bases align to TRBD2. This CDR3 is built from 15 residues. Germline V gene lookup returns CDR1 SGHDT and CDR2 YYEEEE. Germline trimming cut 4 bases from V and 5 bases from J; bases unmatched to any gene: 5. The CDR3 reads CASSTSGGAYETQYF. The CDR3, as DNA: TGTGCCAGCAGCACTAGCGGGGGGGCTTATGAGACCCAGTACTTC.

Only a few counts were recorded for this clonotype. The rearrangement links TRBV3-1 to TRBJ2-1, with D possibly being TRBD2 (6 bases). The CDR3 covers 14 residues. The germline V and J ends were trimmed by 4 bases and 9 bases, with 16 bases remaining between them. CDR1 and CDR2 from the germline V gene are LGHDT and YNNKEL (reference sequence). The chain's CDR3 is CASSPLGRGGEQFF. The CDR3 nucleotides read TGTGCCAGCAGCCCACTGGGTCGGGGAGGTGAGCAGTTCTTC.

The chain combines TRBV18 with TRBJ1-2; tentative D call: TRBD1 (5 bases). V was cut by 1 base and J by 6 bases, with 9 bases left in between. Germline CDR1 and CDR2: KGHSH and LQKENI. The CDR3 is 13 amino acids. CDR3: CASSPQGTDGYTF. In DNA, the CDR3 is TGTGCCAGCTCACCACAGGGGACGGATGGCTACACCTTC.

This clonotype was counted a few times. This sequence joins TRBV4-3 and TRBJ1-3, with a weak D call TRBD1 (5 bases). CDR1 is LGHNA, CDR2 YSLEER, per germline. CDR3 size: 16 residues. The germline V and J ends were trimmed by 1 base and 2 bases, with 12 bases remaining between them. The CDR3: CASSQGQLGTGNTIYF. CDR3 in DNA: TGCGCCAGCAGCCAAGGACAGTTAGGCACTGGAAACACCATATATTTT.

This clonotype was found a few times. The chain employs TRBV20-1 and TRBJ2-3; D is undetermined. The V end lost 5 bases, the J end lost 4 bases, and 7 bases lay between the germline ends. Germline V CDR1 and CDR2: DFQATT, SNEGSKA (reference sequence). The CDR3 consists of 11 residues. CDR3 in DNA: TGCAGTGCTCTAAAGGCAGATACGCAGTATTTT. This translates into CSALKADTQYF.

There are many counts of this clonotype. V gene TRBV5-1 combines with J gene TRBJ2-3; 7 nucleotides match TRBD2. Germline CDR1 SGHRS, CDR2 YFSETQ. This CDR3 has 17 amino acids. V was pared by 0 bases and J by 4 bases, with 11 bases of the junction left unmatched. CDR3 DNA sequence: TGCGCCAGCAGCTTGGGACTAGCATTTAATGAAGCAGATACGCAGTATTTT. Encoded protein: CASSLGLAFNEADTQYF.

This clonotype was detected a few times. This rearrangement joins TRBV7-2 to TRBJ1-6; possibly TRBD1 for D (5 bases). CDR1 and CDR2 (germline): SGHTA, FQGNSA. Trimming removed 6 bases from V and 10 bases from J, with 16 bases in between. The CDR3 consists of 14 residues. CDR3 sequence reads: CASRPSAGGSPLHF. CDR3 DNA: TGTGCCAGCAGACCCAGCGCGGGGGGGTCACCCCTCCACTTT.

This chain connects TRBV20-1 to TRBJ1-5; D gene ambiguous. Between the trimmed V and J ends, which lost 3 bases and 2 bases, there was a span of 11 bases. The germline gives CDR1 DFQATT, CDR2 SNEGSKA (reference sequence). This CDR3 region has 14 residues. In nucleotides, the CDR3 is TGCAGTGCTAGGCCCCCCGGGCGCAATCAGCCCCAGCATTTT. Translated, it gives CSARPPGRNQPQHF.

The chain links TRBV5-1 to TRBJ2-2; 8 nucleotides agree with TRBD1. Germline V gives CDR1 SGHRS, CDR2 YFSETQ. This CDR3 has 16 residues. Losses at the gene ends were 0 bases for V and 4 bases for J; bases not matched to a gene: 5. The CDR3: CASSLEYRGSTGELFF. The CDR3 region has the DNA TGCGCCAGCAGCTTGGAGTACAGGGGGAGCACCGGGGAGCTGTTTTTT.

This clonotype was observed many times. The rearrangement uses TRBV12-3 or TRBV12-4 and TRBJ2-3; D not resolved. The CDR3 is 14 residues long. V was shortened by 0 bases and J by 0 bases, with 4 bases between the two germline ends. CDR3 loop: CASSLAESTDTQYF. DNA for the CDR3: TGTGCCAGCAGTTTAGCGGAAAGCACAGATACGCAGTATTTT.

The table lists this clonotype with many counts. CDR3 DNA: TGTGCCAGCAGCTTTTCTACAGCTAACAATGAGCAGTTCTTC. Its translation: CASSFSTANNEQFF. The chain is built from TRBV5-5 and TRBJ2-1; D unresolved. The CDR3 has 14 residues. V was pared by 2 bases and J by 5 bases, with 11 bases between. Germline CDR1 reads SGHKS; CDR2 reads YYEKEE (reference sequence).

The V gene is TRBV29-1, the J gene TRBJ2-1; 12 bases align to TRBD1. V shed 4 bases and J 8 bases; nucleotides not matched to a gene: 3. Germline-derived CDR1 and CDR2 are SQVTM and ANQGSEA. The CDR3 is 13 amino acids. The CDR3 DNA reads TGCAGCGTTGCGGGGACAGGGGGCTATGAGCAGTTCTTC. Protein product: CSVAGTGGYEQFF.

This clonotype has ten or more counts. J is TRBJ1-4 and V is TRBV9; D not resolved. CDR3 length: 15 amino acids. From germline, CDR1 is SGDLS and CDR2 YYNGEE. Trimming removed 3 bases at V and 0 bases at J, with 9 bases between. CDR3 DNA sequence: TGTGCCAGCAGCGCTCACAGTGCAACTAATGAAAAACTGTTTTTT. Translating gives CASSAHSATNEKLFF.

The CDR3 region is CASSIRQGGAGQPQHF. The CDR3 bases are TGTGCCAGTAGTATACGCCAAGGCGGGGCGGGGCAGCCCCAGCATTTT. The gene calls are TRBV19 and TRBJ1-5; D might be TRBD1 (5 bases). Trimming cost V 2 bases and J 7 bases, with 18 bases left between them. Per germline, CDR1 LNHDA and CDR2 SQIVND (reference sequence). This CDR3 is built from 16 residues.